This T cell receptor beta chain was recovered during a study of spatial heterogeneity in lung cancer. In the study overall: The count of detected beta-chain sequences consistently exceeded that of alpha-chain sequences.

TCRdb re-analysed the 5' RACE reads in MiXCR, keeping a single row per CDR3 protein. This sample has 2,000 to 3,000 distinct CDR3 sequences, with over 10% found just once. Noted time point: sample taken at primary tumor resection. Some 72 TRACERx patients with early, untreated non-small cell lung cancer donated samples. V dropped 6 bases and J dropped 0 bases, with 9 bases sitting between them. CDR3 size: 13 residues. Per the germline V gene, CDR1 is SGHTA and CDR2 is FQGNSA. V usage is TRBV7-2 and J usage is TRBJ2-7; D is undetermined. This receptor was obtained from a female donor with early-stage non-small cell lung cancer. The sequenced sample was normal lung tissue next to the tumor, obtained at surgery. Written as DNA, the CDR3 is TGTGCCAGCAGACCCACTGGCTCCTACGAGCAGTACTTC. Translated: CASRPTGSYEQYF.